The sequence of this T cell receptor beta chain was determined in a study of T cell responses to AZD1222 COVID-19 vaccine. About this clone: One end of the junction fails to match germline, which may point to a read error.

Pooled together were second doses at about 4 or about 12 weeks. This CDR3 has 16 amino acids. Germline values: CDR1 LGHDT, CDR2 YNNKEL (reference sequence). Using immunoSEQ multiplex PCR, the repertoire was profiled, and TCRdb retains in-frame clones only, with some absent. There are approximately 120,000 clones in the sample; about nine tenths occur only once, and 8% to 10% lies in the top ten. The chain is built from TRBV3-1 (or the pseudogene TRBV3-2) and TRBJ2-4; no clear D. Sequenced material: peripheral blood, taken 28 days after the second AZD1222 dose. This clonotype originated in an adult who received the AZD1222 COVID-19 vaccine. The DNA of the CDR3 is TGTGCCAGCAGTCAAGTTTGGCGGTTAGCCAAAAACATTCAGTACTTC. Translating gives CASSQVWRLAKNIQYF.